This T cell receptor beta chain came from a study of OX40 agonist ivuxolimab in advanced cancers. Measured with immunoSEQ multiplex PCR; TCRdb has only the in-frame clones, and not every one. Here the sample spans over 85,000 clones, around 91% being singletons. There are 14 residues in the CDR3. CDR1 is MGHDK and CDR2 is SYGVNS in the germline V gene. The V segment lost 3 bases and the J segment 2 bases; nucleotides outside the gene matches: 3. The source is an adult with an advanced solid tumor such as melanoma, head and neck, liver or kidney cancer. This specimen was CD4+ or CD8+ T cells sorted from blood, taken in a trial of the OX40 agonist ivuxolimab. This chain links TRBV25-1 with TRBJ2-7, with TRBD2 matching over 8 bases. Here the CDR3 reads CASSDVGRAYEQYF. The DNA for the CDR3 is TGTGCCAGCAGTGATGTCGGGAGGGCCTACGAGCAGTACTTC.